This TCR beta chain originates from a study of blood T cell repertoires in COVID-19. On the study more broadly: In each case, the material was cDNA or gDNA derived from T cells, B-cell-depleted T cells, or PBMCs.

The CDR3 extends over 15 amino acids. V was cut by 4 bases and J by 0 bases, with 11 bases left in between. Germline CDR1 reads SGHRS; CDR2 reads YFSETQ. The data were produced by immunoSEQ multiplex PCR, yet TCRdb's version contains in-frame clones alone and is incomplete. The sample yields about 220,000 clones, 75% to 85% seen once. The V call is TRBV5-1, the J call TRBJ2-1; possibly TRBD1 for D (6 bases). The receptor comes from a human donor in a cohort sampled during active COVID-19. Sequencing was carried out using peripheral blood. CDR3 nucleotides: TGCGCCAGCAGCCCAATCAGGGGCTCCTACAATGAGCAGTTCTTC. Translated, it gives CASSPIRGSYNEQFF.